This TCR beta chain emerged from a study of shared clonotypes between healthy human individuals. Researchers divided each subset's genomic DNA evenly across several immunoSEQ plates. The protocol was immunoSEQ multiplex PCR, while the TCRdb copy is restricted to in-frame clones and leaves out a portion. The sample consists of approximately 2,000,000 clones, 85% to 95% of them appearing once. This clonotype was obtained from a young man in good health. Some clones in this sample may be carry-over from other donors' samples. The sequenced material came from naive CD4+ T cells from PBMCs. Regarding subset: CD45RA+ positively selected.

DNA for the CDR3: TGCGCCAGCAGCCAACAGAGGACGGTCCAAGAGACCCAGTACTTC. Its translation: CASSQQRTVQETQYF. The V and J genes are TRBV4-3 and TRBJ2-5; no reliable D call. Trimming took 2 bases from V and 1 from J, leaving 11 bases between them. The CDR3 covers 15 residues. The germline CDR1 and CDR2 sequences are LGHNA and YSLEER.